These T cell receptor beta chains were read from a single sample in a study of T cell responses to AZD1222 COVID-19 vaccine. Measured with immunoSEQ multiplex PCR; TCRdb has only the in-frame clones, and not every one. The data contain tens of thousands of clones, roughly 89% of them singletons. This specimen consisted of peripheral blood, obtained on day 0 of MenACWY control vaccination. All receptors come from an adult in good health. The CDR3 runs from the conserved cysteine through the conserved F or W. Fields, in order: CDR3 length, clone size, J gene, V gene, D gene, CDR3 protein, CDR3 DNA. The D gene is left open where the match is weak. The size entry is marked missing in some rows and otherwise reads once, few, many or a size class.

length: 15
size: .
J: TRBJ2-1
V: TRBV7-6
D: .
CDR3: CASSPGPSLYNEQFF
DNA: TGTGCCAGCAGCCCCGGGCCTAGCCTATACAATGAGCAGTTCTTC

length: 14
size: .
J: TRBJ1-5
V: TRBV19
D: .
CDR3: CASSISGLNQPQHF
DNA: TGTGCCAGTAGTATATCAGGACTCAATCAGCCCCAGCATTTT

length: 16
size: .
J: TRBJ1-1
V: TRBV19
D: .
CDR3: CASSSLPLRVNTEAFF
DNA: TGTGCCAGTAGTAGCCTGCCTCTCAGGGTAAACACTGAAGCTTTCTTT

length: 13
size: .
J: TRBJ1-1
V: TRBV28
D: TRBD1
CDR3: CASNRGAWTEAFF
DNA: TGTGCCAGCAACAGGGGGGCCTGGACTGAAGCTTTCTTT

length: 16
size: .
J: TRBJ2-7
V: TRBV7-3
D: TRBD2
CDR3: CASSLTSLAGAYEQYF
DNA: TGTGCCAGCAGCTTAACATCTCTAGCGGGAGCCTACGAGCAGTACTTC

length: 12
size: .
J: TRBJ1-2
V: TRBV28
D: .
CDR3: CASSQGHYGYTF
DNA: TGTGCCAGCAGTCAGGGCCACTATGGCTACACCTTC

length: 11
size: .
J: TRBJ1-1
V: TRBV3-1/TRBV3-2
D: .
CDR3: CASEGRRGAFF
DNA: TGTGCCAGTGAGGGCAGGAGGGGGGCTTTCTTT

length: 16
size: .
J: TRBJ2-2
V: TRBV27
D: TRBD2
CDR3: CASSKTSGIGAGELFF
DNA: TGTGCCAGCAGTAAGACTAGCGGGATCGGGGCCGGGGAGCTGTTTTTT

length: 15
size: .
J: TRBJ1-5
V: TRBV2
D: .
CDR3: CASSGSGFSNQPQHF
DNA: TGTGCCAGCAGTGGAAGCGGATTTAGCAATCAGCCCCAGCATTTT

length: 15
size: .
J: TRBJ2-7
V: TRBV27
D: .
CDR3: CASSLGRGFSYEQYF
DNA: TGTGCCAGCAGTTTAGGACGGGGTTTCTCCTACGAGCAGTACTTC

length: 14
size: .
J: TRBJ1-6
V: TRBV11-2
D: TRBD1
CDR3: CASSLRGSTSPLHF
DNA: TGTGCCAGCAGCCTCAGGGGGTCAACTTCACCCCTCCACTTT

length: 18
size: .
J: TRBJ2-1
V: TRBV7-8
D: .
CDR3: CASSSVPSHTISRNEQFF
DNA: TGTGCCAGCAGCTCCGTTCCCTCTCATACTATCTCGCGCAATGAGCAGTTCTTC

length: 12
size: .
J: TRBJ2-1
V: TRBV24-1
D: .
CDR3: CATSDPGREVFF
DNA: TGTGCCACCAGTGATCCCGGACGTGAAGTGTTCTTC

length: 14
size: .
J: TRBJ1-6
V: TRBV6-5
D: .
CDR3: CASQDRVYNSPLHF
DNA: TGTGCCAGCCAAGACAGAGTCTATAATTCACCCCTCCACTTT

length: 15
size: .
J: TRBJ1-1
V: TRBV11-2
D: TRBD1
CDR3: CASSLAQGVRTEAFF
DNA: TGTGCCAGCAGCTTAGCTCAGGGGGTAAGGACTGAAGCTTTCTTT

length: 16
size: .
J: TRBJ2-7
V: TRBV10-3
D: TRBD1
CDR3: CAISEHRTGVTYEQYF
DNA: TGTGCCATCAGTGAGCACCGGACAGGGGTAACCTACGAGCAGTACTTC

length: 16
size: .
J: TRBJ1-4
V: TRBV9
D: TRBD1
CDR3: CASSVHPGTADEKLFF
DNA: TGTGCCAGCAGCGTGCATCCCGGGACAGCCGATGAAAAACTGTTTTTT

length: 11
size: .
J: TRBJ1-1
V: TRBV14
D: .
CDR3: CASSQEAEAFF
DNA: TGTGCCAGCAGCCAAGAGGCTGAAGCTTTCTTT

length: 15
size: once
J: TRBJ2-6
V: TRBV18
D: .
CDR3: CASSLRAVGANVLTF
DNA: TGTGCCAGCTCACTCAGGGCGGTTGGGGCCAACGTCCTGACTTTC

length: 15
size: .
J: TRBJ1-4
V: TRBV27
D: .
CDR3: CASSPGRWVVEKLFF
DNA: TGTGCCAGCAGTCCCGGACGCTGGGTTGTTGAAAAACTGTTTTTT

length: 14
size: .
J: TRBJ2-7
V: TRBV5-5
D: TRBD1
CDR3: CASSFEDRNYEQYF
DNA: TGTGCCAGCAGCTTCGAGGACAGGAACTACGAGCAGTACTTC

length: 14
size: .
J: TRBJ1-6
V: TRBV5-4
D: .
CDR3: CASSLARDASPLHF
DNA: TGTGCCAGCAGCTTGGCGCGGGACGCGTCACCCCTCCACTTT

length: 14
size: .
J: TRBJ1-2
V: TRBV7-2
D: TRBD1
CDR3: CASSLDGQGGGYTF
DNA: TGTGCCAGCAGCTTGGACGGACAGGGTGGTGGCTACACCTTC

length: 13
size: .
J: TRBJ1-2
V: TRBV18
D: TRBD1
CDR3: CASSPGTGYGYTF
DNA: TGTGCCAGCTCCCCCGGGACAGGGTATGGCTACACCTTC

length: 13
size: .
J: TRBJ1-1
V: TRBV6-1
D: .
CDR3: CASSELPRDEAFF
DNA: TGTGCCAGCAGTGAACTCCCCCGAGACGAGGCTTTCTTT

length: 13
size: .
J: TRBJ1-1
V: TRBV12-3/TRBV12-4
D: .
CDR3: CASRTGYNTEAFF
DNA: TGTGCCAGCAGAACAGGGTATAACACTGAAGCTTTCTTT

length: 15
size: .
J: TRBJ2-7
V: TRBV11-2
D: .
CDR3: CASSLGNKEVDEQYF
DNA: TGTGCCAGCAGCTTGGGGAATAAGGAAGTCGACGAGCAGTACTTC

length: 14
size: few
J: TRBJ2-4
V: TRBV3-1/TRBV3-2
D: .
CDR3: CASSQDLQGNIQYF
DNA: TGTGCCAGCAGCCAAGATCTTCAGGGGAACATTCAGTACTTC

length: 15
size: .
J: TRBJ1-1
V: TRBV4-2
D: TRBD1
CDR3: CASSLRQGANTEAFF
DNA: TGTGCCAGCAGCCTTAGACAGGGCGCGAACACTGAAGCTTTCTTT

length: 11
size: few
J: TRBJ2-5
V: TRBV20-1
D: TRBD1
CDR3: CSARTGVTQYF
DNA: TGCAGTGCTAGGACAGGGGTGACCCAGTACTTC

length: 14
size: .
J: TRBJ2-2
V: TRBV7-8
D: .
CDR3: CASSLATLPGELFF
DNA: TGTGCCAGCAGCTTAGCTACCCTTCCCGGGGAGCTGTTTTTT

length: 11
size: .
J: TRBJ2-5
V: TRBV28
D: .
CDR3: CASSSRAAWYF
DNA: TGTGCCAGCAGCTCAAGGGCCGCCTGGTACTTC

length: 14
size: .
J: TRBJ2-5
V: TRBV5-1
D: .
CDR3: CASSLATAQETQYF
DNA: TGCGCCAGCAGCTTGGCTACAGCCCAAGAGACCCAGTACTTC

length: 15
size: .
J: TRBJ1-4
V: TRBV4-3
D: TRBD1
CDR3: CASSQWTGEDEKLFF
DNA: TGCGCCAGCAGCCAATGGACAGGGGAAGATGAAAAACTGTTTTTT

length: 17
size: .
J: TRBJ2-2
V: TRBV6-2/TRBV6-3
D: TRBD2
CDR3: CASSYPTGGSNTGELFF
DNA: TGTGCCAGCAGTTACCCCACCGGGGGGTCGAACACCGGGGAGCTGTTTTTT

length: 14
size: .
J: TRBJ1-1
V: TRBV5-1
D: .
CDR3: CASSPGLGNTEAFF
DNA: TGCGCCAGCAGCCCAGGCCTCGGGAACACTGAAGCTTTCTTT

length: 17
size: .
J: TRBJ1-6
V: TRBV5-1
D: TRBD1
CDR3: CASSTQRQGSRNSPLHF
DNA: TGCGCCAGCAGCACCCAGAGACAGGGATCAAGGAATTCACCCCTCCACTTT

length: 15
size: .
J: TRBJ1-1
V: TRBV28
D: .
CDR3: CASSFGGRMNTEAFF
DNA: TGTGCCAGCAGTTTCGGGGGGCGAATGAACACTGAAGCTTTCTTT

length: 14
size: once
J: TRBJ1-2
V: TRBV5-1
D: .
CDR3: CASSWEGNNYGYTF
DNA: TGCGCCAGCAGCTGGGAGGGTAACAACTATGGCTACACCTTC

length: 14
size: .
J: TRBJ1-2
V: TRBV6-5
D: .
CDR3: CASSLDQGGHGYTF
DNA: TGTGCCAGCAGCTTGGACCAGGGTGGTCATGGCTACACCTTC

length: 16
size: .
J: TRBJ2-7
V: TRBV7-2
D: TRBD1
CDR3: CASSLAAGTGEYEQYF
DNA: TGTGCCAGCAGCTTAGCCGCTGGGACAGGAGAATACGAGCAGTACTTC